These 27 T cell receptor beta chains came from one sample sequenced in a study of human T cells and chemical hapten exposure. The authors' total RNA extraction used unfractionated whole blood. Using its own MiXCR run on the 5' RACE reads, TCRdb lists one record per CDR3 protein. This sample has 81,000 or so distinct CDR3 sequences, with about 7.7% found just once. These receptors were taken from a male donor in good health.

This clonotype has a count of ten or more. The chain couples TRBV14 to TRBJ2-7; 10 nucleotides match TRBD2. The CDR3 extends over 17 amino acids. From germline, CDR1 is SGHDN and CDR2 FVKESK. The V and J ends lost 0 bases and 4 bases, in that order; junction bases with no gene match: 9. This CDR3 reads CASSQEGSGRAKYEQYF. The CDR3 bases are TGTGCCAGCAGCCAAGAGGGGAGCGGGAGGGCCAAGTACGAGCAGTACTTC.

In this sample, this clonotype turned up a few times. The gene calls are TRBV27 and TRBJ2-7; no clear D. The CDR3 spans 16 residues. The V end was cut by 5 bases, the J end by 6 bases, with 23 bases between. In germline, CDR1 is MNHEY, CDR2 SMNVEV (reference sequence). The CDR3 protein is CASSLRKPLTKGEQYF. CDR3 nucleotide sequence: TGTGCCAGCAGTCTCCGGAAGCCCCTTACTAAGGGCGAGCAGTACTTC.

This clonotype has a handful of counts. This chain joins TRBV12-3 or TRBV12-4 and TRBJ1-5; 9 bases match TRBD1. V dropped 6 bases and J dropped 6; count of bases not matched to a gene: 9. The CDR3 runs 15 residues. CDR3: CASSRTGDNTQPQHF. The CDR3 DNA sequence: TGTGCCAGCAGCCGGACAGGGGATAACACTCAGCCCCAGCATTTT.

This clonotype was seen a few times. V gene TRBV2 combines with J gene TRBJ2-1; 13 nucleotides line up with TRBD2. The germline V gene encodes CDR1 SNHLY and CDR2 FYNNEI. Losses at the gene ends were 6 bases for V and 8 bases for J; bases not matched to a gene: 10. The CDR3 length is 16 residues. The CDR3 nucleotides read TGTGCCAGCAGCCTTTGGGGACTAGCGGGAACCTATGAGCAGTTCTTC. It is translated as CASSLWGLAGTYEQFF.

This clonotype came up a few times. The rearrangement joins TRBV12-3 or TRBV12-4 to TRBJ2-2; perhaps TRBD2 as D (6 bases). V was cut by 0 bases and J by 3 bases, with 14 bases left in between. The CDR3 consists of 17 residues. CDR3 residues: CASSLAPLAGHTGELFF. The CDR3 region has the DNA TGTGCCAGCAGTTTAGCCCCCTTGGCGGGACACACCGGGGAGCTGTTTTTT.

This clonotype was observed many times. The rearrangement joins TRBV25-1 to TRBJ2-7, with D uncertain. The CDR3 contains 14 residues. Germline V gene lookup returns CDR1 MGHDK and CDR2 SYGVNS. Trimming left V 3 bases short and J 2 bases short, with 11 bases between. The DNA of the CDR3 is TGTGCCAGCAGTGATCCCCACAGCACCTACGAGCAGTACTTC. Protein product: CASSDPHSTYEQYF.

This clonotype has at least ten counts. This sequence joins TRBV5-6 and TRBJ2-7; D gene uncertain. Per the germline V gene, CDR1 is SGHDT and CDR2 is YYEEEE. The CDR3 totals 11 residues. Trimming shortened V by 0 bases and J by 6 bases, and 4 bases separated the two germline ends. CDR3 protein: CASSLGREQYF. Here the CDR3 DNA reads TGTGCCAGCAGCTTGGGACGCGAGCAGTACTTC.

CDR3 amino acids: CSASPTSTQPQHF. The CDR3, as DNA: TGCAGTGCTAGTCCAACCTCGACTCAGCCCCAGCATTTT. The chain is built from TRBV20-1 and TRBJ1-5; D is unresolved. CDR3 length: 13 residues. The germline CDR1 and CDR2 sequences are DFQATT and SNEGSKA (reference sequence). Between the trimmed V and J ends, which lost 3 bases and 6 bases, there was a span of 12 bases.

This clonotype occurred once. The chain combines TRBV20-1 with TRBJ1-2, with TRBD1 identical over 8 bases. Germline V gene sequence: CDR1 DFQATT, CDR2 SNEGSKA (reference sequence). V lost 2 bases and J lost 6; bases outside the gene matches: 2. The CDR3 runs to 12 residues. CDR3 protein: CSARRTGNGYTF. The DNA for the CDR3 is TGCAGTGCTAGAAGGACAGGGAATGGCTACACCTTC.

This clonotype has at least ten counts. This chain uses TRBV7-9 with TRBJ2-7; D ambiguous. This CDR3 spans 13 amino acids. V was cut by 6 bases and J by 3 bases, with 12 bases left in between. Germline V gene sequence: CDR1 SEHNR, CDR2 FQNEAQ (reference sequence). CDR3 sequence (DNA): TGTGCCAGCAGTGTAGGGTCATACTACGAGCAGTACTTC. Its translation: CASSVGSYYEQYF.

This clonotype was observed at least ten times. This chain connects TRBV12-3 or TRBV12-4 to TRBJ2-7; D uncertain. The CDR3 is made up of 13 amino acids. The V end lost 3 bases, the J end lost 9 bases, and 15 bases lay between the germline ends. CDR3 bases: TGTGCCAGCAGTTTGGGAAAATTAGGTTGGCAGTACTTC. Protein product: CASSLGKLGWQYF.

Many counts were recorded for this clonotype. The chain joins TRBV15 to TRBJ2-2; a weak D match, TRBD1 (6 bases). The V gene's germline CDR1 is LNHNV and CDR2 YYDKDF (reference sequence). CDR3 length equals 15 residues. V lost 0 bases and J lost 5, with 10 bases in between. The CDR3 DNA follows: TGTGCCACCAGCAGAGACAGGGGAAGGACCGGGGAGCTGTTTTTT. Residues: CATSRDRGRTGELFF.

This clonotype was seen at least ten times. The chain has TRBV7-3 and TRBJ2-3, with D perhaps TRBD2 (5 bases). The CDR3 contains 15 residues. Germline V gene data show CDR1 as SGHTA and CDR2 as FQGTGA. Trimming stripped 5 bases from V and 0 bases from J, with 12 bases between. The CDR3 nucleotides read TGTGCCAGCAGCCAACGGGGTGCCAGCACAGATACGCAGTATTTT. This sequence encodes CASSQRGASTDTQYF.

In its sample, this clonotype was seen a few times. The chain joins TRBV5-1 to TRBJ2-1; a weak D match, TRBD2 (5 bases). Trimming pared 5 bases from V and 4 bases from J, leaving 10 bases between. CDR1 and CDR2 from the germline V gene are SGHRS and YFSETQ. The CDR3 is made up of 13 amino acids. CDR3 protein: CASSPDSYNEQFF. In DNA form, the CDR3 reads TGCGCCAGCAGTCCGGACTCGTACAATGAGCAGTTCTTC.

The chain combines TRBV12-5 with TRBJ2-1, with unresolved D. CDR1 and CDR2 (germline): LGHNT, FRNRAP. The CDR3 extends over 13 amino acids. Trimming stripped 5 bases from V and 0 bases from J, with 5 bases between. As DNA, the CDR3 is TGTGCTAGTGGTGAGATCTCCTACAATGAGCAGTTCTTC. Its protein product is CASGEISYNEQFF.

This clonotype was detected only a few times. Germline and junction disagree at one end, which may indicate a read error. This chain joins TRBV3-1 and TRBJ2-1; 11 bases fit TRBD2. The CDR3 is made up of 16 amino acids. Per germline, CDR1 LGHDT and CDR2 YNNKEL (reference sequence). CDR3 bases: TGTGCCAGCAGCCAAGCTAGCGGGGGGCGATACACTGAGCAGTTCTTC. Translated: CASSQASGGRYTEQFF.

This clonotype was detected a few times. V and J are TRBV6-2 or TRBV6-3 and TRBJ2-2; the D gene is possibly TRBD2 (5 bases). V lost 6 bases to trimming and J lost 5 bases, with 7 bases between them. This CDR3 comprises 12 residues. Germline V gene sequence: CDR1 MNHEY, CDR2 SVGEGT. CDR3 protein: CASSRGTGELFF. CDR3 bases: TGTGCCAGCAGCCGAGGGACCGGGGAGCTGTTTTTT.

The rearrangement links TRBV25-1 to TRBJ2-7; TRBD1 aligns across 7 bases. The length of the CDR3 is 15 residues. The germline gives CDR1 MGHDK, CDR2 SYGVNS. V was pared by 1 base and J by 1 base, with 4 bases of the junction left unmatched. CDR3: CASSESGTVSYEQYF. CDR3 nucleotide sequence: TGTGCCAGCAGTGAATCCGGGACAGTTTCCTACGAGCAGTACTTC.

The V call is TRBV13, the J call TRBJ2-5; D gene unclear. This CDR3 is 14 amino acids long. Looked up from germline, CDR1 is PRHDT and CDR2 is FYEKMQ (reference sequence). V was trimmed by 6 bases and J by 7 bases, leaving 18 bases between them. CDR3 loop: CASSIQTVPATQYF. The CDR3 coding sequence is TGTGCCAGCAGTATCCAGACGGTGCCAGCGACCCAGTACTTC.

V and J are TRBV20-1 and TRBJ2-1, with 7 bases that match TRBD2. This CDR3 contains 17 residues. Germline-derived CDR1 and CDR2 are DFQATT and SNEGSKA (reference sequence). Trimming at V came to 0 bases and at J to 2 bases, leaving 10 bases not matched to a gene. CDR3 nucleotide sequence: TGCAGTGCTAGAGACGGAGACGGCGGGAGCACCTACAATGAGCAGTTCTTC. It translates to CSARDGDGGSTYNEQFF.

This clonotype was seen at least ten times. The chain employs TRBV6-6 and TRBJ2-3; D is unresolved. V lost 2 bases, J lost 2 bases, and 14 bases lay in between. CDR1 and CDR2 (germline): MNHNY, SVGAGI (reference sequence). The CDR3 has 16 amino acids. Here the CDR3 DNA reads TGTGCCAGCAGTTACAGAGGTCACGTCCCCACAGATACGCAGTATTTT. Translating it yields CASSYRGHVPTDTQYF.

In its sample, this clonotype was seen many times. The rearrangement uses TRBV10-3 and TRBJ2-7; possibly TRBD2 for D (7 bases). V lost 6 bases and J lost 5, with 11 bases in between. The CDR3 covers 12 residues. Germline lookup yields CDR1 ENHRY and CDR2 SYGVKD. CDR3 nucleotides: TGTGCCATCAGAGGGGAGGGGGACGAGCAGTACTTC. Translated: CAIRGEGDEQYF.

The sample holds a few counts of this clonotype. The CDR3 bases are TGTGCCAGCAGCCAAGAGTCCGGGCTAACCTACGAGCAGTACTTC. Translating gives CASSQESGLTYEQYF. The chain carries TRBV14 and TRBJ2-7; no clear D gene. The ends were cut back, 0 bases at V and 2 bases at J, with 11 bases in the middle. CDR3 size: 15 residues. Germline values: CDR1 SGHDN, CDR2 FVKESK.

This clonotype was seen a handful of times. This chain uses TRBV9 with TRBJ2-3, with TRBD2 matching 10 bases. Germline V lookup: CDR1 SGDLS, CDR2 YYNGEE. The CDR3 is 16 amino acids. V was pared by 0 bases and J by 0 bases, with 1 base of the junction left unmatched. Here the CDR3 reads CASSVGAGGSTDTQYF. The CDR3 bases are TGTGCCAGCAGCGTAGGAGCGGGAGGGAGCACAGATACGCAGTATTTT.

This sequence joins TRBV11-1 and TRBJ2-7, with D possibly TRBD2 on 6 matching bases. Trimming pared 5 bases from V and 2 bases from J, leaving 10 bases between. CDR1 and CDR2 (germline): SGHAT, FQDESV (reference sequence). The CDR3 covers 13 residues. CDR3 sequence (DNA): TGTGCCAGCAGCGCCAGACTAGCCTACGAGCAGTACTTC. This gives the protein CASSARLAYEQYF.

This clonotype was seen at least ten times. The chain joins TRBV15 to TRBJ2-1, with TRBD1 as a possible D gene (5 bases). CDR3 length equals 14 residues. Trimming left V 7 bases short and J 4 bases short, with 14 bases between. Germline V gene data show CDR1 as LNHNV and CDR2 as YYDKDF (reference sequence). CDR3 amino acids: CATNQGGAYNEQFF. CDR3 in DNA: TGTGCCACCAATCAGGGTGGCGCGTACAATGAGCAGTTCTTC.

The chain uses TRBV29-1 and TRBJ2-7; 10 bases fit TRBD1. The trim removed 4 bases at V and 3 bases at J, leaving 3 bases unmatched. The CDR3 extends over 13 amino acids. From germline, CDR1 is SQVTM and CDR2 ANQGSEA. Here the CDR3 reads CSVGRDRGYEQYF. The DNA for the CDR3 is TGCAGCGTTGGCCGGGACAGGGGCTACGAGCAGTACTTC.